This T cell receptor (beta chain) was profiled in a study of control samples from healthy donors and cancer patients. V was clipped by 6 bases and J by 2 bases; unmatched bases: 0. Germline assignment: CDR1 MRHNA and CDR2 SNTAGT. This CDR3 has 13 amino acids. Sequencing was performed with immunoSEQ multiplex PCR; in TCRdb, only in-frame clones are kept and a portion is missing. The sample lists about 100,000 clones; roughly 87% were seen once. This clonotype was obtained from a woman aged 45-59 years in good health. This chain connects TRBV6-4 to TRBJ1-3, with 8 nucleotides matching TRBD1. Sequencing was performed on blood. The CDR3 coding sequence is TGTGCCAGCAGCAGGGGGCCTGGAAACACCATATATTTT. This translates into CASSRGPGNTIYF.